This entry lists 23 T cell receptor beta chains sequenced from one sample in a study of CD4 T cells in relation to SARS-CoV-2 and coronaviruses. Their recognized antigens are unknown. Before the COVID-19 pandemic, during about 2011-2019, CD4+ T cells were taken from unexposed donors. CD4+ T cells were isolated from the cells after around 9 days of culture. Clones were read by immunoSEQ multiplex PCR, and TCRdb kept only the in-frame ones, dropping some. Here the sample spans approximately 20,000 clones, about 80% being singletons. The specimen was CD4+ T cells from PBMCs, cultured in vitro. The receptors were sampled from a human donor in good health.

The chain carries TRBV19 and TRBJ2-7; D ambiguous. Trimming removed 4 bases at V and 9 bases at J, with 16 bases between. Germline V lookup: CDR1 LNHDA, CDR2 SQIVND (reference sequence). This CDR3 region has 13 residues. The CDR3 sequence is CASSTSDTSVQYF. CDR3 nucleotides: TGTGCCAGTAGTACTTCAGATACGAGTGTGCAGTACTTC.

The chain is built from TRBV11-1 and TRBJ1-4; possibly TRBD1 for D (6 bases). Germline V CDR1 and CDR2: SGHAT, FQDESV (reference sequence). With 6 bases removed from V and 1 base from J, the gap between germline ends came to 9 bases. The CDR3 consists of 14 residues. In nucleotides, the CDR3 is TGTGCCAGCAGTACAGGGAGAACTAATGAAAAACTGTTTTTT. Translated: CASSTGRTNEKLFF.

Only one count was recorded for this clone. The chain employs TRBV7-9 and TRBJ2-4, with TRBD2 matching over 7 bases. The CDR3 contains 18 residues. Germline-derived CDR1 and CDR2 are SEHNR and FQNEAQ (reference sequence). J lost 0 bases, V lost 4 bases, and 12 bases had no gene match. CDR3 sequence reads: CASSSREGSVLAKNIQYF. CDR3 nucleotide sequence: TGTGCCAGCAGCTCAAGGGAGGGGAGCGTACTAGCCAAAAACATTCAGTACTTC.

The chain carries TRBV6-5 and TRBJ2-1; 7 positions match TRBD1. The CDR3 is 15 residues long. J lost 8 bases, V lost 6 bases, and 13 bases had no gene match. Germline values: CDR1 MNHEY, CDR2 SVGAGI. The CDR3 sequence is CASRAGTATTDEQFF. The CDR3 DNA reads TGTGCCAGCAGGGCTGGGACAGCGACTACCGATGAGCAGTTCTTC.

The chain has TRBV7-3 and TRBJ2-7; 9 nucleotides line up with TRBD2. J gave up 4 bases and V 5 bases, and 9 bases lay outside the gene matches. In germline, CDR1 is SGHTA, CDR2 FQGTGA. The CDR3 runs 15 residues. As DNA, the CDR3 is TGTGCCAGCAGCCTGGGAGCGGGAGGTCGGTACGAGCAGTACTTC. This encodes CASSLGAGGRYEQYF.

The CDR3 loop reads CASSSGTGNTGELFF. The CDR3, as DNA: TGTGCCAGCTCATCCGGGACGGGAAACACCGGGGAGCTGTTTTTT. The V and J genes are TRBV18 and TRBJ2-2; D is perhaps TRBD1 or TRBD2 (5 bases each). The germline gives CDR1 KGHSH, CDR2 LQKENI. This CDR3 contains 15 residues. V was cut by 5 bases and J by 2 bases, with 12 bases left in between.

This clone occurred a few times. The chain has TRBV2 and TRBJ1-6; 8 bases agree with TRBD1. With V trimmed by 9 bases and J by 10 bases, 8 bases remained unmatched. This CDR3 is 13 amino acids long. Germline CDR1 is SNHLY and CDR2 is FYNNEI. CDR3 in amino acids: CARDRGGGSPLHF. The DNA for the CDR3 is TGTGCCAGAGACAGGGGAGGAGGGTCACCCCTCCACTTT.

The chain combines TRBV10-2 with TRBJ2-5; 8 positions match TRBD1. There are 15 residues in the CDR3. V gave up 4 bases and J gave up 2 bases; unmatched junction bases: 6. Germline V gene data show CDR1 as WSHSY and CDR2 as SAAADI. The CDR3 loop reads CASSGLTGGQETQYF. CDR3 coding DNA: TGCGCCAGCAGTGGTTTAACAGGGGGACAAGAGACCCAGTACTTC.

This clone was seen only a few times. Here the CDR3 DNA reads TGTGCCAGTAGTGATGCAAGGACAGGGATCGGCTACACCTTC. Translated, it gives CASSDARTGIGYTF. This rearrangement joins TRBV19 to TRBJ1-2, with 8 bases aligning to TRBD1. Per germline, CDR1 LNHDA and CDR2 SQIVND (reference sequence). Unmatched junction bases numbered 10, after V lost 5 bases and J lost 8 bases. The length of the CDR3 is 14 residues.

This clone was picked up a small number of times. CDR3 amino acids: CATSRDLAADTQYF. The CDR3 bases are TGTGCCACCAGCAGAGACTTGGCCGCAGATACGCAGTATTTT. This rearrangement joins TRBV15 to TRBJ2-3; D gene ambiguous. This CDR3 has 14 amino acids. V gave up 0 bases and J gave up 4 bases, with 8 bases separating them. Germline V gene data show CDR1 as LNHNV and CDR2 as YYDKDF (reference sequence).

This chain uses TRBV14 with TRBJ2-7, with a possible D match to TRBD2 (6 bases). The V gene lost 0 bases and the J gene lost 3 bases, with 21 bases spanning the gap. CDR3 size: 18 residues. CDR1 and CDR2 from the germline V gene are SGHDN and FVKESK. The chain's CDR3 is CASSQDTLARTTFYEQYF. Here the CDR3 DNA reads TGTGCCAGCAGCCAAGATACACTAGCTAGAACTACTTTCTACGAGCAGTACTTC. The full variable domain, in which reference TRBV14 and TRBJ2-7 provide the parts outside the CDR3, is EAGVTQFPSHSVIEKGQTVTLRCDPISGHDNLYWYRRVMGKEIKFLLHFVKESKQDESGMPNNRFLAERTGGTYSTLKVQPAELEDSGVYFCASSQDTLARTTFYEQYFGPGTRLTVT.

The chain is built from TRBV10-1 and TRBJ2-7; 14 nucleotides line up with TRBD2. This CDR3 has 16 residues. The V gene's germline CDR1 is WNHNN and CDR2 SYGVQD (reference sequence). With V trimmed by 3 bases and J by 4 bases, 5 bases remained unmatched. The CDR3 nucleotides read TGCGCCAGCAGTGACGGGACTAGCGGGAGAAATTACGAGCAGTACTTC. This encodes CASSDGTSGRNYEQYF.

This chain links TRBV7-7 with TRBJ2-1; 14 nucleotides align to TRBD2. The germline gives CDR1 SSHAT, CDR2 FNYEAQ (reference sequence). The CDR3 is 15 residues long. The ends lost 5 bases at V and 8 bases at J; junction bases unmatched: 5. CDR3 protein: CASSEGLAGADEQFF. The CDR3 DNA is TGTGCCAGCAGCGAGGGACTAGCGGGAGCGGATGAGCAGTTCTTC.

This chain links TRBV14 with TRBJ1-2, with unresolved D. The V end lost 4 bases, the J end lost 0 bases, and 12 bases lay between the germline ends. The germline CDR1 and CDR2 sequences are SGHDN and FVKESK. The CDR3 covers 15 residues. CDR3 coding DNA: TGTGCCAGCAGCCTCTTATTAAGAACTAACTATGGCTACACCTTC. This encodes CASSLLLRTNYGYTF.

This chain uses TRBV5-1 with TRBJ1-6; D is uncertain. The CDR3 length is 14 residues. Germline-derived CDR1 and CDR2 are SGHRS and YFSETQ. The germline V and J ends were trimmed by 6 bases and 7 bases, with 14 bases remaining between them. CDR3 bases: TGCGCCAGCACCCTACTGGCAGCCAATTCACCCCTCCACTTT. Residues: CASTLLAANSPLHF.

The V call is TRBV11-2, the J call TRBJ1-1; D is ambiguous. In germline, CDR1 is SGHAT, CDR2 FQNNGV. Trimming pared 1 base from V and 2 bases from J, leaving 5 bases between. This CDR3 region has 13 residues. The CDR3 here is CASSLGPNTEAFF. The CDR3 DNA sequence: TGTGCCAGCAGCTTAGGACCCAACACTGAAGCTTTCTTT.

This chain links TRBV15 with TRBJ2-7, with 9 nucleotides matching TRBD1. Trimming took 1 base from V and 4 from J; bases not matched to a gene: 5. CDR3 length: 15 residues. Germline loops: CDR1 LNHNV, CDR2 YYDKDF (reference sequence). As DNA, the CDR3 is TGTGCCACCAGCAGAGCCAGGACAGGGGTATACGAGCAGTACTTC. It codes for CATSRARTGVYEQYF.

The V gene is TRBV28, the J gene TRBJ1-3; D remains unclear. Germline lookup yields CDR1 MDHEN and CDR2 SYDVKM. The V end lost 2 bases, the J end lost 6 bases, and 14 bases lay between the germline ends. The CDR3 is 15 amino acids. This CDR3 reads CASSLITIMPNTIYF. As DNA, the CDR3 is TGTGCCAGCAGTTTAATCACGATAATGCCAAACACCATATATTTT.

CDR3 sequence (DNA): TGTGCCACCGCAGGGACAGGGGGCATCCAGCCCCAGCATTTT. Its translation is CATAGTGGIQPQHF. V is TRBV15 and J is TRBJ1-5; 12 bases map to TRBD1. Per the germline V gene, CDR1 is LNHNV and CDR2 is YYDKDF (reference sequence). Trimming took 8 bases from V and 7 from J; bases not matched to a gene: 6. The CDR3 runs to 14 residues.

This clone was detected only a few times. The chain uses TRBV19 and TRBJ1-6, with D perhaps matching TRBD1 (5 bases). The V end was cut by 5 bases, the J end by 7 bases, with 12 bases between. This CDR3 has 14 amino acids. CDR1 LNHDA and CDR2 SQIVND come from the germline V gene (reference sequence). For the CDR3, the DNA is TGTGCCAGTAGTTTCACGGGGGAGAATTCACCCCTCCACTTT. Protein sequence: CASSFTGENSPLHF. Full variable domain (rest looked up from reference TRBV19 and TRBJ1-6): DGGITQSPKYLFRKEGQNVTLSCEQNLNHDAMYWYRQDPGQGLRLIYYSQIVNDFQKGDIAEGYSVSREKKESFPLTVTSAQKNPTAFYLCASSFTGENSPLHFGNGTRLTVT.

The CDR3 loop is CAISANDVGSTEAFF. CDR3 sequence (DNA): TGTGCCATCAGTGCCAACGACGTGGGAAGCACTGAAGCTTTCTTT. The rearrangement uses TRBV10-3 and TRBJ1-1; D uncertain. V was shortened by 4 bases and J by 4 bases, with 16 bases between the two germline ends. Germline assignment: CDR1 ENHRY and CDR2 SYGVKD. The CDR3 spans 15 residues.

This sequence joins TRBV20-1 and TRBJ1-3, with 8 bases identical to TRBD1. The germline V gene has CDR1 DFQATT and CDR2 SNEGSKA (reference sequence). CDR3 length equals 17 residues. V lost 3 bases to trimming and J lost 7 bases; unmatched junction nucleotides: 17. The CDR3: CSASSQGAGLMDNTIYF. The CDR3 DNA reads TGCAGTGCTAGTAGTCAGGGGGCCGGTCTGATGGACAACACCATATATTTT.

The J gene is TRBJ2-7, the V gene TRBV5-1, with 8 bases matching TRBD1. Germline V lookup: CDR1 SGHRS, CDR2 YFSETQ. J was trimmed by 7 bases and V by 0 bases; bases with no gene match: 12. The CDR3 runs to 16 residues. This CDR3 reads CASSLAGRGQLGEQYF. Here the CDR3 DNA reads TGCGCCAGCAGCTTGGCCGGCAGGGGGCAACTGGGAGAGCAGTACTTC.